This TCR beta chain was identified in a study of breast tumors, draining lymph nodes, adjacent tissues. This clonotype was seen repeatedly, ten times or more. The antigen is unknown. TCRdb passed the multiplex PCR reads through MiXCR, listing each CDR3 protein once. Of under 150,000 distinct CDR3 sequences in the sample, about 20% were seen once. The V end lost 4 bases, the J end lost 1 base, and 7 bases lay between the germline ends. Germline V CDR1 and CDR2: KGHDR, SFDVKD. The CDR3 runs to 15 residues. Axillary draining lymph nodes of breast cancer patients supplied the node samples. Study-wide findings and caveats: The lymph node origin of tumor T cells was framed as consistent with a hypothesis, not demonstrated. Data fit most tumor T cells coming from lymph node, expanding in tumor. Tumors had less TCR diversity than lymph nodes, more than nontumor tissue.

The sample comprised axillary lymph node tissue. This receptor was obtained from a female donor with breast cancer. Some clones in this sample may be carry-over from other donors' samples. The chain carries TRBV24-1 and TRBJ2-6; D is perhaps TRBD2 (5 bases). The CDR3 nucleotides are TGTGCCACCAGTGACAGGAGGTCTGGGGCCAACGTCCTGACTTTC. Amino acid sequence: CATSDRRSGANVLTF.